The entry below describes one T cell receptor beta chain. Its matching antigen is unknown. A clone one base away is much larger, so this may be a read error. The sample originates from a study of molecular identifiers for immune sequencing clone quantification. Study results and limitations: It was shown that clones above 20 RNA copies held over 98% of effector molecules, but under 1% in naive cells.

Each CDR3 protein gets one entry after TCRdb re-called the PCR reads with MiXCR. The sample yields some 590,000 distinct CDR3 sequences, around 25% seen once. The receptor's source is a human donor in good health. Some libraries in this study had Jurkat cell RNA spiked in. Input material: naive CD8+ T cells from blood, with Jurkat cell RNA spiked in. This sample's subset: FACS-sorted CD8+CD4-CCR7+CD45RA+ naive T cells.

CDR3 sequence: CAISEAGSYERYF. DNA for the CDR3: TGTGCCATCAGTGAGGCCGGGTCCTACGAGCGGTACTTC. The chain links TRBV10-3 to TRBJ2-7; no reliable D call. Germline-derived CDR1 and CDR2 are ENHRY and SYGVKD. This CDR3 has 13 residues.